In its sample, the clone carrying this T cell receptor beta chain was seen a few times. The data stem from a study of identical twins. Healthy Caucasian donors formed the entire cohort. The CDR3 runs to 17 residues. Germline V gene lookup returns CDR1 SGDLS and CDR2 YYNGEE. Trimming removed 0 bases at V and 0 bases at J, with 16 bases between. TCRdb passed the 5' RACE reads through MiXCR, listing each CDR3 protein once. Of 500,000 to 650,000 distinct CDR3 sequences in the sample, around 24% were seen once. The same data also contributed to another study, on yellow fever vaccine responses in identical twins.

The V call is TRBV9, the J call TRBJ2-7, with D possibly called TRBD1 or TRBD2 (5 bases each). This TCR derives from a woman aged 18-29 years in good health. The sequencing input was CD4+ T cells sorted from blood. The CDR3 nucleotides are TGTGCCAGCAGCGTAGGTGAGGGGCTAAGGGGCTCCTACGAGCAGTACTTC. It yields the protein CASSVGEGLRGSYEQYF.